Listed here are 3 T cell receptor beta chains from one sample, sequenced in a study of Ad26.COV2.S vaccination and SARS-CoV-2 variants. Treatment given: 15 to 20 received Ad26.COV2.S at low or high dose, single or two shots; about five received placebo; per-sample allocation not given. The samples were gathered on day 63 after the first injection of vaccine or placebo. Generated by immunoSEQ multiplex PCR, the TCRdb table keeps only in-frame clones and is missing some. The repertoire holds hundreds of thousands of clones, roughly 87% seen once, with 3.4% in the top ten. The sample in question was peripheral blood, obtained in a trial of Ad26.COV2.S vaccine versus placebo. These receptors came from a person between 18 and 60 years old who received the Ad26.COV2.S COVID-19 vaccine or a placebo.

The gene calls are TRBV12-3 or TRBV12-4 and TRBJ1-2; maybe TRBD1 (6 bases). CDR3 length: 13 amino acids. Deletions cut 4 bases from V and 7 bases from J, with 13 bases between. The CDR3 region is CASSSGRGFGYTF. CDR3 nucleotide sequence: TGTGCCAGCAGTTCGGGGAGGGGGTTTGGCTACACCTTC.

The V call is TRBV3-1 (or the pseudogene TRBV3-2), the J call TRBJ1-4; 8 bases align to TRBD1. The CDR3 sequence is 15 residues long. V shed 3 bases and J 7 bases; nucleotides not matched to a gene: 7. Germline V gene lookup returns CDR1 LGHDT and CDR2 YNNKEL (reference sequence). CDR3 sequence reads: CASSHERQGFEKLFF. For the CDR3, the DNA is TGTGCCAGCAGCCACGAGAGACAGGGGTTTGAAAAACTGTTTTTT.

This clone was observed a few times. CDR3 sequence: CASSRARERNTEAFF. DNA of the CDR3: TGTGCCAGCAGCAGGGCCAGGGAAAGGAACACTGAAGCTTTCTTT. V gene TRBV2 combines with J gene TRBJ1-1; D possibly corresponds to TRBD1 (5 bases). Germline CDR1 reads SNHLY; CDR2 reads FYNNEI. V lost 6 bases and J 1 base, leaving 15 bases between the germline ends. The length of the CDR3 is 15 residues.